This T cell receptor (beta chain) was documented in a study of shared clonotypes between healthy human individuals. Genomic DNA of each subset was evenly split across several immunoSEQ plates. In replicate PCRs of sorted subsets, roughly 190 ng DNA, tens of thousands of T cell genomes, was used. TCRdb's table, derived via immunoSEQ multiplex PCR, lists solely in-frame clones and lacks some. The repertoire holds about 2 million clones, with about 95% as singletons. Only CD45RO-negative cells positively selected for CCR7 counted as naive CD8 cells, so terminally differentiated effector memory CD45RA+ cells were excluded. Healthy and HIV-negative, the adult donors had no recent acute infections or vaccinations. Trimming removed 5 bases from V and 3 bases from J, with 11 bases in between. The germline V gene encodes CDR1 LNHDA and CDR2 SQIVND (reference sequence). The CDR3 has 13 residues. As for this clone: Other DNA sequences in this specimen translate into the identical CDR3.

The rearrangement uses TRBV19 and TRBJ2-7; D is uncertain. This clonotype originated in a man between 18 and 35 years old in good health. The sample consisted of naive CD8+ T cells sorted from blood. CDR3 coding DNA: TGTGCCAGTAGTCTCGGGCCCCTCTACGAGCAGTACTTC. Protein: CASSLGPLYEQYF.